The clone carrying this T cell receptor beta chain occurred many times. This specimen belongs to a study of human T cells and chemical hapten exposure. Germline loops: CDR1 SNHLY, CDR2 FYNNEI. This CDR3 is built from 16 residues. V shed 4 bases and J 2 bases; nucleotides not matched to a gene: 7. As to time point: patch test 1, 2 weeks after DPC sensitization. The treatment denotes: therapeutic diphenylcyclopropenone sensitization with weekly scalp DPC. TCRdb re-derived calls from the RACE reads in MiXCR, one entry per CDR3 protein. The profile covers about 380,000 distinct CDR3 sequences, with about 4.8% appearing a single time and under 3% taken by the ten largest.

The TCR sequence derives from a woman aged 50 to 60 with alopecia areata. Some clones in this sample may be carry-over from other donors' samples. The material sequenced was whole blood, taken in connection with sensitization to the hapten diphenylcyclopropenone (DPC). The chain joins TRBV2 to TRBJ1-2; the match to TRBD1 covers 10 bases. CDR3 protein: CASSVSGQGGNYGYTF. The CDR3 DNA follows: TGTGCCAGCAGTGTTAGTGGACAGGGGGGGAACTATGGCTACACCTTC.